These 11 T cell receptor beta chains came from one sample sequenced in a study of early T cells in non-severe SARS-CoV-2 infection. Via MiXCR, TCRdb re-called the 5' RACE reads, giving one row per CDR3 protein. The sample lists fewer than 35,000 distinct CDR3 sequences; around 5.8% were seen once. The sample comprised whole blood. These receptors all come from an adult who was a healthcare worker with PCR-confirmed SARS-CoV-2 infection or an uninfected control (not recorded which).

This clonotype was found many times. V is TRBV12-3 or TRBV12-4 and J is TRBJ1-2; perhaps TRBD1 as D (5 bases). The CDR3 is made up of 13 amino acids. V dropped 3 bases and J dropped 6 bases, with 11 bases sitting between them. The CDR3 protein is CASSFDSSNGYTF. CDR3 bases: TGTGCCAGCAGTTTCGACAGTTCAAATGGCTACACCTTC.

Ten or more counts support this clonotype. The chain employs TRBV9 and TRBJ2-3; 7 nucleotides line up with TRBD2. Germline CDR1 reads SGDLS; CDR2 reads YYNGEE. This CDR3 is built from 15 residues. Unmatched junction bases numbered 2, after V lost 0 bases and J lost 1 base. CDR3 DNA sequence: TGTGCCAGCAGCGTAGGGCTAGCGGGCACAGATACGCAGTATTTT. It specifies CASSVGLAGTDTQYF.

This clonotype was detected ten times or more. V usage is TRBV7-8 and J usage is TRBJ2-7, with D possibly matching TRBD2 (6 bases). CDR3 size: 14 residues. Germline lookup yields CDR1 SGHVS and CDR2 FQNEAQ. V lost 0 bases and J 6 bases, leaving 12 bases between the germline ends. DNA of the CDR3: TGTGCCAGCAGCTTAGCGGGAGGCTCGAGCGAGCAGTACGTC. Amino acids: CASSLAGGSSEQYV.

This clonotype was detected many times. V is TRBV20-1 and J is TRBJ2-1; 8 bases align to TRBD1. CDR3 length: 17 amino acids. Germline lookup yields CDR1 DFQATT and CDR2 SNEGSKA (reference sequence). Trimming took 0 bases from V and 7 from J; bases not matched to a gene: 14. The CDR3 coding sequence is TGCAGTGCTAGAGATCCGGTGCAGGGGGCAGGGAGGAATGAGCAGTTCTTC. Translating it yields CSARDPVQGAGRNEQFF.

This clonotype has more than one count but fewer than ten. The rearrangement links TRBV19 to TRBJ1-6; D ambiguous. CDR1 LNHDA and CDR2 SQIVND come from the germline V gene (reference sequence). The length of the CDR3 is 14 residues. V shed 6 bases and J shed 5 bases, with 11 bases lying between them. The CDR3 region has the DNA TGTGCCAGTAGATATGCGCGGAATAATTCACCCCTCCACTTT. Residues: CASRYARNNSPLHF.

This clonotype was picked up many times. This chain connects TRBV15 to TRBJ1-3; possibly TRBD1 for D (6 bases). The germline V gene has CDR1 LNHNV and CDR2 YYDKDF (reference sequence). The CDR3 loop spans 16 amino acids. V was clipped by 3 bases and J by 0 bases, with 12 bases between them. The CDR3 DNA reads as TGTGCCACCAGCAGCCCCGGGACACCCTCTGGAAACACCATATATTTT. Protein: CATSSPGTPSGNTIYF.

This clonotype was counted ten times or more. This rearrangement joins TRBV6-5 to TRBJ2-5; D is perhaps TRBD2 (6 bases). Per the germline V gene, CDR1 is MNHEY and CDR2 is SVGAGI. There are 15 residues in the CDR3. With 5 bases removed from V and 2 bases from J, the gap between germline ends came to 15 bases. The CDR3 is CASSQTGGEQETQYF. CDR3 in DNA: TGTGCCAGCAGTCAAACCGGAGGGGAACAAGAGACCCAGTACTTC.

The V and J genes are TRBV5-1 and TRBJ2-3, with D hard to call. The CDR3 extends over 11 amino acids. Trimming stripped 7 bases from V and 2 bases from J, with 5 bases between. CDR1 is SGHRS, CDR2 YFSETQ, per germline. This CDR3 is CASGPTDTQYF. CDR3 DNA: TGCGCCAGCGGCCCCACAGATACGCAGTATTTT. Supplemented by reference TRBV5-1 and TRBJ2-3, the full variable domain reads KAGVTQTPRYLIKTRGQQVTLSCSPISGHRSVSWYQQTPGQGLQFLFEYFSETQRNKGNFPGRFSGRQFSNSRSEMNVSTLELGDSALYLCASGPTDTQYFGPGTRLTVL.

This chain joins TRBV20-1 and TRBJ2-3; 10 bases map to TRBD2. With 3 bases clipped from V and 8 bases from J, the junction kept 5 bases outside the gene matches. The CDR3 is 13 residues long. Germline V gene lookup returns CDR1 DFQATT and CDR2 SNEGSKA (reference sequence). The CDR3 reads CSASLGLALTQYF. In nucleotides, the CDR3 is TGCAGTGCTAGTCTGGGACTAGCGCTTACGCAGTATTTT.

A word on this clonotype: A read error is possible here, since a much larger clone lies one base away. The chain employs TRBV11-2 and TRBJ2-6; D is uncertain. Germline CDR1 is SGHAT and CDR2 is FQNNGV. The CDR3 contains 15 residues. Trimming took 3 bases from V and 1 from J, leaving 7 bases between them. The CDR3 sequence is CASSLTASGANVLTF. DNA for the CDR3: TGTGCCAGCAGCTTGACCGCTTCTGGGGCCAACGTCCTGACTTTC.

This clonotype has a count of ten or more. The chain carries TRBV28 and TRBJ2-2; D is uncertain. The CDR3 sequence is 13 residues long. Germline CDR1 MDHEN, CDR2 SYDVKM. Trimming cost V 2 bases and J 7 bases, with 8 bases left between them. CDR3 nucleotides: TGTGCCAGCAGTTTAGTAGGTGTCGGGGAGCTGTTTTTT. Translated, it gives CASSLVGVGELFF.